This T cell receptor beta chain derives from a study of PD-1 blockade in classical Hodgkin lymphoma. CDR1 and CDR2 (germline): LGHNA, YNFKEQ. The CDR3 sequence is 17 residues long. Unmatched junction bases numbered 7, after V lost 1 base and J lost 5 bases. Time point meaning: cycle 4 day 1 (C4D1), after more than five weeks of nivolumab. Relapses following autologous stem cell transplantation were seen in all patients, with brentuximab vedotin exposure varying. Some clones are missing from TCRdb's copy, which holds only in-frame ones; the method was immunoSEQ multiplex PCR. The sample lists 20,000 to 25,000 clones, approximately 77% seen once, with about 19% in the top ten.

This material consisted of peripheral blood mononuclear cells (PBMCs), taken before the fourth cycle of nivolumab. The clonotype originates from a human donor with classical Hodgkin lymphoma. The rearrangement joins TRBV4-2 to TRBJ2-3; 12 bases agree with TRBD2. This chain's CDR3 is CASSQALLAGGRDTQYF. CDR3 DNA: TGTGCCAGCAGCCAAGCCCTACTAGCGGGGGGCAGAGATACGCAGTATTTT.